The 32 T cell receptor beta chains reported below all come from one sample, sequenced in a study of T-cell reconstitution after alpha-beta-depleted transplantation in children. General study points: Fresh T-cell production supplied most of the T-cell counts and diversity seen one year after transplant.

These receptors' targets are unknown. Preparation of the TCRbeta library used unique molecular identifiers. MiXCR, run by TCRdb on the PCR reads, gives a single entry per CDR3 protein. The sample contains some 300,000 distinct CDR3 sequences, just over 7.5% of which appear only once. The sequencing used peripheral blood, collected 360 days after TCRalphabeta/CD19-depleted stem cell transplant. Receptors were obtained from a female patient aged 2-9 years who had a stem cell transplant for Fanconi anemia, so the T cells may come from the graft donor.

The table lists this clonotype with many counts. The chain carries TRBV5-1 and TRBJ2-1, with TRBD2 matching 8 bases. The J segment lost 7 bases and the V segment lost 4 bases, leaving 10 bases of the junction unmatched. The length of the CDR3 is 15 residues. Per germline, CDR1 SGHRS and CDR2 YFSETQ. CDR3 sequence (DNA): TGCGCCAGCAGCCTTACGGGGGGGAGGTGGAATGAGCAGTTCTTC. Translation gives CASSLTGGRWNEQFF.

This clonotype was counted at least ten times. The gene calls are TRBV20-1 and TRBJ2-2; 8 nucleotides match TRBD1. V lost 0 bases to trimming and J lost 4 bases; unmatched junction nucleotides: 7. Germline CDR1 DFQATT, CDR2 SNEGSKA (reference sequence). The CDR3 consists of 16 residues. The CDR3 nucleotides are TGCAGTGCTAGAGAGTACACAGGGGGTCTCACCGGGGAGCTGTTTTTT. Encoded protein: CSAREYTGGLTGELFF.

There are many counts of this clonotype. The rearrangement links TRBV27 to TRBJ2-1, with D possibly matching TRBD2 (7 bases). CDR1 is MNHEY, CDR2 SMNVEV, per germline (reference sequence). This CDR3 has 17 residues. Trimming took 5 bases from V and 2 from J, leaving 19 bases between them. CDR3 sequence (DNA): TGTGCCAGCAGTATGCGTGTATGGGAGGGGGCCTACAATGAGCAGTTCTTC. It yields the protein CASSMRVWEGAYNEQFF.

This clonotype was seen at least ten times. CDR3 protein: CASSLGTVFHGNTIYF. The CDR3 region has the DNA TGTGCCAGCAGCTTAGGGACAGTTTTTCATGGAAACACCATATATTTT. The chain employs TRBV7-2 and TRBJ1-3; D may be TRBD1 (6 bases). CDR1 is SGHTA and CDR2 is FQGNSA in the germline V gene. This CDR3 region has 16 residues. The V and J ends lost 1 base and 3 bases respectively, with 13 bases between them.

This clonotype was observed once. The chain joins TRBV14 to TRBJ1-1; TRBD1 matches 7 bases. Unmatched junction bases numbered 5, after V lost 3 bases and J lost 1 base. The length of the CDR3 is 15 residues. Per the germline V gene, CDR1 is SGHDN and CDR2 is FVKESK. The CDR3 region has the DNA TGTGCCAGCAGCCACAGACAGGGAGGGAACACTGAAGCTTTCTTT. This sequence encodes CASSHRQGGNTEAFF.

A few counts support this clonotype. The chain recombines TRBV9 with TRBJ2-2, with TRBD2 as a possible D gene (5 bases). Germline lookup yields CDR1 SGDLS and CDR2 YYNGEE. The V gene lost 4 bases and the J gene lost 3 bases, with 13 bases spanning the gap. The CDR3 consists of 15 residues. The CDR3 coding sequence is TGTGCCAGCAGCCCACCCCGGGGTTACACCGGGGAGCTGTTTTTT. It is translated as CASSPPRGYTGELFF.

This clonotype was seen at least ten times. This chain connects TRBV11-2 to TRBJ2-1; 9 bases align to TRBD2. The CDR3 length is 16 residues. The germline V gene has CDR1 SGHAT and CDR2 FQNNGV. Germline trimming cut 5 bases from V and 0 bases from J; bases unmatched to any gene: 5. In nucleotides, the CDR3 is TGTGCCAGCAGCAAATTTAGCGGGAGCTCCTACAATGAGCAGTTCTTC. It translates to CASSKFSGSSYNEQFF. The variable domain in full, with the rest retrieved from reference TRBV11-2 and TRBJ2-1, is EAGVAQSPRYKIIEKRQSVAFWCNPISGHATLYWYQQILGQGPKLLIQFQNNGVVDDSQLPKDRFSAERLKGVDSTLKIQPAKLEDSAVYLCASSKFSGSSYNEQFFGPGTRLTVL.

This clonotype was detected a few times. V usage is TRBV15 and J usage is TRBJ2-5, with TRBD2 as a possible D gene (5 bases). V was cut by 1 base and J by 5 bases, with 14 bases left in between. The CDR3 runs to 15 residues. Germline CDR1 reads LNHNV; CDR2 reads YYDKDF (reference sequence). The CDR3 loop reads CATSRAPWTGETQYF. CDR3 DNA sequence: TGTGCCACCAGCAGAGCCCCTTGGACGGGGGAGACCCAGTACTTC.

The genes are TRBV27 and TRBJ2-3; D gene ambiguous. CDR1 and CDR2 (germline): MNHEY, SMNVEV (reference sequence). The CDR3 covers 14 residues. V was clipped by 5 bases and J by 0 bases, with 9 bases between them. The CDR3 loop reads CASSRPSSTDTQYF. CDR3 nucleotides: TGTGCCAGCAGTCGCCCCTCTAGCACAGATACGCAGTATTTT.

This clonotype showed up many times. The rearrangement links TRBV12-3 or TRBV12-4 to TRBJ2-7; D is perhaps TRBD1 (6 bases). Trimming took off 3 bases at V and 0 bases at J, with 12 bases between the two ends. CDR3 length: 15 residues. CDR3 nucleotides: TGTGCCAGCAGTTTCTATCCAGGGGCCTCCTACGAGCAGTACTTC. Translated: CASSFYPGASYEQYF.

Points on this clonotype: A read error may be the cause here, since a much bigger clone is one base away. The rearrangement uses TRBV20-1 and TRBJ2-7; unclear D gene. The last part of the DNA fits TRBJ2-1 better; the J call may be wrong. Germline CDR1 reads DFQATT; CDR2 reads SNEGSKA (reference sequence). The CDR3 has 13 amino acids. Here the CDR3 DNA reads TGCAGTGCTAGAGTTGGTCCTCCTTACGAGCAGTTCTTC. This encodes CSARVGPPYEQFF.

This clonotype was seen a few times. This chain uses TRBV24-1 with TRBJ2-2; possible D gene TRBD1, 5 bases. Germline V CDR1 and CDR2: KGHDR, SFDVKD. Deletions cut 7 bases from V and 8 bases from J, with 10 bases between. This CDR3 region has 12 residues. The CDR3 DNA reads TGTGCCACCAGCAAGGGGTTGGGGGAGCTGTTTTTT. Protein product: CATSKGLGELFF.

This clonotype showed up many times. The chain carries TRBV4-2 and TRBJ2-7, with D possibly TRBD2 on 6 matching bases. CDR1 and CDR2 from the germline V gene are LGHNA and YNFKEQ. The CDR3 has 15 residues. Trimming cost V 1 base and J 3 bases, with 13 bases left between them. The CDR3 DNA reads TGTGCCAGCAGCCAAGCACGGGGGAACCTCTACGAGCAGTACTTC. Translating gives CASSQARGNLYEQYF.

This clonotype was observed many times. This sequence joins TRBV5-1 and TRBJ2-1; 10 positions agree with TRBD1. This CDR3 comprises 13 residues. Germline lookup yields CDR1 SGHRS and CDR2 YFSETQ. The trim removed 4 bases at V and 9 bases at J, leaving 4 bases unmatched. The CDR3 loop is CASSTDRGGEQFF. In DNA, the CDR3 is TGCGCCAGCAGCACGGACAGGGGGGGTGAGCAGTTCTTC.

The CDR3 spells CSAGGTSGTDTQYF. For the CDR3, the DNA is TGCAGTGCGGGCGGCACTAGCGGGACTGATACGCAGTATTTT. The chain joins TRBV20-1 to TRBJ2-3, with 10 bases matching TRBD2. The CDR3 extends over 14 amino acids. Germline assignment: CDR1 DFQATT and CDR2 SNEGSKA (reference sequence). The trim removed 6 bases at V and 6 bases at J, leaving 9 bases unmatched.

There are many counts of this clonotype. The chain recombines TRBV28 with TRBJ1-5; D is perhaps TRBD1 (5 bases). This CDR3 is built from 14 residues. The germline V gene encodes CDR1 MDHEN and CDR2 SYDVKM. V lost 2 bases and J 6 bases, leaving 11 bases between the germline ends. CDR3 protein: CASSLIGVGQPQHF. The CDR3 DNA reads TGTGCCAGCAGTTTAATAGGGGTAGGTCAGCCCCAGCATTTT.

Comments on this clonotype: A clone one base away is much larger, so this may be a read error. The V call is TRBV7-3, the J call TRBJ2-1; 7 nucleotides match TRBD2. J was trimmed by 0 bases and V by 2 bases; bases with no gene match: 1. The CDR3 consists of 15 residues. Germline lookup yields CDR1 SGHTA and CDR2 FQGTGA. CDR3 bases: TGTGCCAGCAGCTTACGGGGGGACTCCTACAATGAGCAGTTCTTC. This gives the protein CASSLRGDSYNEQFF.

The chain joins TRBV11-1 to TRBJ2-7; 7 bases are shared with TRBD1. This CDR3 is 14 amino acids long. Per germline, CDR1 SGHAT and CDR2 FQDESV (reference sequence). V lost 2 bases to trimming and J lost 3 bases; unmatched junction nucleotides: 4. The CDR3 reads CASSLRGLNYEQYF. DNA for the CDR3: TGTGCCAGCAGCTTAAGGGGGCTGAACTACGAGCAGTACTTC.

The sample holds many counts of this clonotype. The chain is built from TRBV6-5 and TRBJ2-7, with 7 positions matching TRBD2. This CDR3 is built from 15 residues. V dropped 0 bases and J dropped 5; count of bases not matched to a gene: 7. The germline gives CDR1 MNHEY, CDR2 SVGAGI. CDR3 loop: CASSYSTLRGDEQYF. CDR3 bases: TGTGCCAGCAGTTACTCGACTCTCCGGGGGGACGAGCAGTACTTC.

The J gene is TRBJ1-5, the V gene TRBV24-1; TRBD1 agrees at 7 bases. The CDR3 extends over 17 amino acids. Germline loops: CDR1 KGHDR, CDR2 SFDVKD. CDR3 region: CGASDPRAGGRNQPQHF. CDR3 in DNA: TGTGGGGCCAGTGATCCTCGAGCAGGGGGTCGGAATCAGCCCCAGCATTTT.

The table lists this clonotype with a few counts. This chain links TRBV24-1 with TRBJ2-5, with TRBD1 matching over 11 bases. The CDR3 consists of 15 residues. From germline, CDR1 is KGHDR and CDR2 SFDVKD. V was pared by 4 bases and J by 4 bases, with 4 bases of the junction left unmatched. CDR3 DNA sequence: TGTGCCACCAGTGACTCCGGGACAGGGGGAGAGACCCAGTACTTC. Encoded protein: CATSDSGTGGETQYF.

This clonotype was picked up many times. The rearrangement joins TRBV10-3 to TRBJ2-3; 7 bases line up with TRBD1. There are 12 residues in the CDR3. The J segment lost 5 bases and the V segment lost 8 bases, leaving 4 bases of the junction unmatched. In germline, CDR1 is ENHRY, CDR2 SYGVKD. The CDR3 DNA reads as TGTGCCATCGGATCAGGGGGAGATACGCAGTATTTT. It yields the protein CAIGSGGDTQYF.

The V call is TRBV6-2 or TRBV6-3, the J call TRBJ2-1; TRBD2 agrees at 8 bases. The germline V gene has CDR1 MNHEY and CDR2 SVGEGT. V was pared by 6 bases and J by 7 bases, with 8 bases of the junction left unmatched. The CDR3 has 14 residues. The CDR3 region is CASRASGFKNEQFF. The CDR3 DNA reads TGTGCCAGCAGAGCTAGCGGGTTCAAAAATGAGCAGTTCTTC.

The table lists this clonotype with many counts. The V and J genes are TRBV12-3 or TRBV12-4 and TRBJ1-2; maybe TRBD1 (6 bases). This CDR3 contains 15 residues. Deletions cut 3 bases from V and 2 bases from J, with 13 bases between. The CDR3 loop is CASSLLDSINYGYTF. The CDR3 DNA sequence: TGTGCCAGCAGTTTGTTGGACAGCATCAACTATGGCTACACCTTC.

This clonotype has more than one count but fewer than ten. The chain couples TRBV15 to TRBJ2-1; no firm D call. The ends were cut back, 0 bases at V and 8 bases at J, with 8 bases in the middle. The CDR3 runs 13 residues. Germline values: CDR1 LNHNV, CDR2 YYDKDF (reference sequence). The CDR3 coding sequence is TGTGCCACCAGCAGAGACGAAGTGGATGAGCAGTTCTTC. This gives the protein CATSRDEVDEQFF.

This clonotype was picked up many times. The chain has TRBV27 and TRBJ2-1; weak D call: TRBD2 (5 bases). In germline, CDR1 is MNHEY, CDR2 SMNVEV (reference sequence). The CDR3 runs to 17 residues. Trimming stripped 5 bases from V and 0 bases from J, with 17 bases between. The CDR3 here is CASSPLLELSSYNEQFF. The CDR3 DNA reads TGTGCCAGCAGTCCCTTACTAGAGCTAAGCTCCTACAATGAGCAGTTCTTC.

This clonotype was seen many times. The chain recombines TRBV5-1 with TRBJ1-1; maybe TRBD1 (5 bases). The CDR3 sequence is 15 residues long. Per the germline V gene, CDR1 is SGHRS and CDR2 is YFSETQ. V was trimmed by 0 bases and J by 4 bases, leaving 13 bases between them. The CDR3 is CASSLANARATEAFF. DNA of the CDR3: TGCGCCAGCAGCTTGGCCAATGCCAGGGCCACTGAAGCTTTCTTT.

The chain couples TRBV4-2 to TRBJ2-5, with 10 bases matching TRBD2. This CDR3 has 18 amino acids. Trimming took 0 bases from V and 3 from J; bases not matched to a gene: 10. The germline gives CDR1 LGHNA, CDR2 YNFKEQ. CDR3 bases: TGTGCCAGCAGCCAAGATCTAGGAGGACTAGCGGATAAAGAGACCCAGTACTTC. Its protein product is CASSQDLGGLADKETQYF.

This clonotype has a count of ten or more. The chain links TRBV7-7 to TRBJ2-5, with D unclear. The V gene's germline CDR1 is SSHAT and CDR2 FNYEAQ (reference sequence). V was trimmed by 5 bases and J by 2 bases, leaving 9 bases between them. CDR3 length: 13 amino acids. The chain's CDR3 is CASSGLGQETQYF. The CDR3 DNA sequence: TGTGCCAGCAGCGGTCTAGGACAAGAGACCCAGTACTTC.

The table lists this clonotype with many counts. This chain connects TRBV9 to TRBJ2-3; D not resolved. This CDR3 comprises 14 residues. Germline V gene sequence: CDR1 SGDLS, CDR2 YYNGEE. V gave up 3 bases and J gave up 2 bases, with 10 bases separating them. In nucleotides, the CDR3 is TGTGCCAGCAGCGCCCAACTCGACACAGATACGCAGTATTTT. It codes for CASSAQLDTDTQYF. Drawing the rest from reference TRBV9 and TRBJ2-3, the complete variable domain is DSGVTQTPKHLITATGQRVTLRCSPRSGDLSVYWYQQSLDQGLQFLIQYYNGEERAKGNILERFSAQQFPDLHSELNLSSLELGDSALYFCASSAQLDTDTQYFGPGTRLTVL.

This clonotype has at least ten counts. The V call is TRBV7-9, the J call TRBJ2-7; D might be TRBD1 (5 bases). Trimming left V 0 bases short and J 0 bases short, with 9 bases between. Germline V gene sequence: CDR1 SEHNR, CDR2 FQNEAQ (reference sequence). There are 15 residues in the CDR3. CDR3 amino acids: CASSLAGPSSYEQYF. For the CDR3, the DNA is TGTGCCAGCAGCTTAGCGGGGCCGAGCTCCTACGAGCAGTACTTC. The complete variable domain, with remaining parts taken from reference TRBV7-9 and TRBJ2-7, reads DTGVSQNPRHKITKRGQNVTFRCDPISEHNRLYWYRQTLGQGPEFLTYFQNEAQLEKSRLLSDRFSAERPKGSFSTLEIQRTEQGDSAMYLCASSLAGPSSYEQYFGPGTRLTVT.

The sample holds a few counts of this clonotype. The V gene is TRBV12-3 or TRBV12-4, the J gene TRBJ1-2; D remains ambiguous. The V gene lost 3 bases and the J gene lost 0 bases, with 5 bases spanning the gap. CDR3 length: 13 amino acids. The CDR3 coding sequence is TGTGCCAGCAGTTTGGCATCTAACTATGGCTACACCTTC. As protein: CASSLASNYGYTF.